What follows are 28 T cell receptor beta chains derived from one specimen sequenced in a study of TIL therapy for anti-PD-1-resistant metastatic lung cancer. Time point defined: pre-treatment sample, taken before nivolumab and TIL therapy. The libraries were made with immunoSEQ v3. The data were produced by immunoSEQ multiplex PCR, yet TCRdb's version contains in-frame clones alone and is incomplete. The sample consists of 10,000 to 15,000 clones, about 80% of them appearing once. Sample: blood, taken at baseline. Every receptor here comes from a person aged 25 to 85 with non-small cell lung cancer.

The rearrangement joins TRBV4-1 to TRBJ2-7; D is possibly TRBD2 (5 bases). The CDR3 spans 20 residues. Germline assignment: CDR1 MGHRA and CDR2 YSYEKL. Trimming cost V 0 bases and J 3 bases, with 27 bases left between them. The CDR3 sequence: CASSQDPTVAPRVMHYEQYF. CDR3 DNA: TGCGCCAGCAGCCAAGATCCCACGGTAGCGCCCCGCGTCATGCACTACGAGCAGTACTTC.

The gene calls are TRBV15 and TRBJ2-5; D gene unclear. Near its end, the DNA agrees better with TRBJ2-7, so the J call may be wrong. The CDR3 is 15 residues long. Germline-derived CDR1 and CDR2 are LNHNV and YYDKDF (reference sequence). The CDR3 loop reads CATSRDGGSSYEQYF. The CDR3 nucleotides read TGTGCCACCAGCAGAGATGGCGGTAGCTCCTACGAGCAGTACTTC.

This clone was seen a few times. V is TRBV2 and J is TRBJ1-5; no reliable D call. Germline V lookup: CDR1 SNHLY, CDR2 FYNNEI. The length of the CDR3 is 13 residues. V shed 7 bases and J shed 2 bases, with 9 bases lying between them. CDR3: CASTVTGNQPQHF. The CDR3 bases are TGTGCCAGCACAGTGACGGGCAATCAGCCCCAGCATTTT.

This clone was found a few times. The rearrangement uses TRBV10-3 and TRBJ1-5; TRBD1 matches at 9 bases. The V segment lost 11 bases and the J segment 11 bases; nucleotides outside the gene matches: 13. The germline V gene encodes CDR1 ENHRY and CDR2 SYGVKD. The CDR3 is made up of 13 amino acids. This CDR3 reads CASGTGGLGSQHF. CDR3 bases: TGTGCCTCGGGAACAGGGGGCTTGGGTTCCCAGCATTTT.

The gene calls are TRBV5-1 and TRBJ2-1, with D uncertain. Per germline, CDR1 SGHRS and CDR2 YFSETQ. V gave up 0 bases and J gave up 0 bases, with 10 bases separating them. CDR3 length: 16 residues. The CDR3 DNA sequence: TGCGCCAGCAGCTTGGCTTTGCGGAGCTCCTACAATGAGCAGTTCTTC. The encoded protein is CASSLALRSSYNEQFF.

The CDR3 protein is CASTRTPQGSYEQYF. Here the CDR3 DNA reads TGTGCCAGCACTAGAACCCCCCAGGGTTCCTACGAGCAGTACTTC. The J gene is TRBJ2-7, the V gene TRBV2, with a weak D call TRBD1 (5 bases). The CDR3 consists of 15 residues. Germline V gene sequence: CDR1 SNHLY, CDR2 FYNNEI. V was pared by 7 bases and J by 1 base, with 17 bases between. Full variable domain (rest looked up from reference TRBV2 and TRBJ2-7): EPEVTQTPSHQVTQMGQEVILRCVPISNHLYFYWYRQILGQKVEFLVSFYNNEISEKSEIFDDQFSVERPDGSNFTLKIRSTKLEDSAMYFCASTRTPQGSYEQYFGPGTRLTVT.

The chain uses TRBV5-5 and TRBJ2-4; no definite D call. Germline CDR1 and CDR2: SGHKS and YYEKEE (reference sequence). This CDR3 region has 14 residues. Trimming left V 4 bases short and J 8 bases short, with 16 bases between. The CDR3 reads CASSPGGVRDIQYF. CDR3 nucleotides: TGTGCCAGCAGCCCGGGTGGGGTTAGGGACATTCAGTACTTC.

The chain joins TRBV6-4 to TRBJ2-1; 11 nucleotides align to TRBD2. Germline V gene sequence: CDR1 MRHNA, CDR2 SNTAGT. V was pared by 5 bases and J by 4 bases, with 4 bases of the junction left unmatched. There are 15 residues in the CDR3. The CDR3 DNA follows: TGTGCCAGCAGTAACGGGACTAGCGGTTACAATGAGCAGTTCTTC. It translates to CASSNGTSGYNEQFF.

DNA of the CDR3: TGTGCCTGGGACCCACTAGCGGGAGGGGGAACCGGGGAGCTGTTTTTT. Translated: CAWDPLAGGGTGELFF. The chain combines TRBV30 with TRBJ2-2; the match to TRBD2 covers 13 bases. In germline, CDR1 is GTSNPN, CDR2 SVGIG (reference sequence). The CDR3 contains 16 residues. V lost 5 bases and J lost 5; bases outside the gene matches: 8.

This chain connects TRBV30 to TRBJ2-5; weak D call: TRBD2 (7 bases). V dropped 3 bases and J dropped 2 bases, with 13 bases sitting between them. The CDR3 consists of 14 residues. Germline V lookup: CDR1 GTSNPN, CDR2 SVGIG (reference sequence). The CDR3 DNA reads as TGTGCCTGGAGGGGGGGGGCAGGTCAAGAGACCCAGTACTTC. Its translation: CAWRGGAGQETQYF.

This rearrangement joins TRBV6-1 to TRBJ2-3; TRBD2 aligns across 10 bases. CDR1 is MNHNS and CDR2 is SASEGT in the germline V gene. Losses at the gene ends were 2 bases for V and 4 bases for J; bases not matched to a gene: 0. CDR3 length: 14 amino acids. CDR3 region: CASSELAGADTQYF. The CDR3 DNA sequence: TGTGCCAGCAGTGAACTAGCGGGAGCAGATACGCAGTATTTT.

This chain uses TRBV18 with TRBJ2-1; a weak D match, TRBD1 (6 bases). The germline CDR1 and CDR2 sequences are KGHSH and LQKENI. The V end was cut by 4 bases, the J end by 8 bases, with 9 bases between. The CDR3 extends over 12 amino acids. The DNA for the CDR3 is TGTGCCAGCTCACAACAGGGCCATGAGCAGTTCTTC. Amino acid sequence: CASSQQGHEQFF.

This chain joins TRBV27 and TRBJ2-1; 10 nucleotides align to TRBD1. The germline V gene has CDR1 MNHEY and CDR2 SMNVEV (reference sequence). This CDR3 contains 17 residues. The J segment lost 3 bases and the V segment lost 4 bases, leaving 9 bases of the junction unmatched. DNA for the CDR3: TGTGCCAGCAGTTCCCGGGACAGGGGTTTTCTCTACAATGAGCAGTTCTTC. It codes for CASSSRDRGFLYNEQFF.

This clone was seen a single time. The V and J genes are TRBV18 and TRBJ2-1; TRBD2 matches at 11 bases. V dropped 0 bases and J dropped 2; count of bases not matched to a gene: 6. The CDR3 has 18 residues. CDR1 and CDR2 from the germline V gene are KGHSH and LQKENI. The CDR3 loop is CASSPPWLAGGPYNEQFF. The CDR3 bases are TGTGCCAGCTCACCACCATGGCTAGCGGGAGGACCCTACAATGAGCAGTTCTTC.

The J gene is TRBJ1-2, the V gene TRBV27; D unresolved. The germline gives CDR1 MNHEY, CDR2 SMNVEV (reference sequence). The CDR3 totals 13 residues. The V and J ends lost 7 bases and 8 bases respectively, with 17 bases between them. The CDR3 spells CASTPDRWRGYTF. CDR3 sequence (DNA): TGTGCCAGCACCCCAGACCGATGGAGGGGCTACACCTTC.

The chain employs TRBV18 and TRBJ2-5; D is unresolved. The V and J ends lost 6 bases and 5 bases respectively, with 13 bases between them. CDR3 length equals 13 residues. Germline assignment: CDR1 KGHSH and CDR2 LQKENI. CDR3 bases: TGTGCCAGCTCGTCTTCTGAAGGGGAGACCCAGTACTTC. It is translated as CASSSSEGETQYF.

DNA of the CDR3: TGTGCCAGTAGTATAGATCCGGGTAACTATGGCTACACCTTC. This gives the protein CASSIDPGNYGYTF. The chain employs TRBV19 and TRBJ1-2; the D is unclear. This CDR3 contains 14 residues. V was pared by 0 bases and J by 1 base, with 6 bases between. Germline CDR1 and CDR2: LNHDA and SQIVND (reference sequence).

This chain uses TRBV29-1 with TRBJ2-7; a weak D match, TRBD2 (6 bases). The V gene's germline CDR1 is SQVTM and CDR2 ANQGSEA. The CDR3 spans 13 residues. Trimming took off 4 bases at V and 2 bases at J, with 12 bases between the two ends. The DNA of the CDR3 is TGCAGCGTTGCGGGGGTAAACCCCTACGAGCAGTACTTC. It specifies CSVAGVNPYEQYF.

This CDR3 is CASSGARGGETQYF. The CDR3, as DNA: TGTGCCAGCAGCGGAGCGCGAGGTGGGGAGACCCAGTACTTC. The chain employs TRBV7-8 and TRBJ2-5; D not certain. Per the germline V gene, CDR1 is SGHVS and CDR2 is FQNEAQ. CDR3 length: 14 amino acids. V lost 5 bases to trimming and J lost 5 bases, with 15 bases between them.

This clone was observed a handful of times. J is TRBJ2-7 and V is TRBV10-3; D is perhaps TRBD2 (7 bases). V lost 8 bases to trimming and J lost 0 bases, with 20 bases between them. There are 16 residues in the CDR3. CDR1 ENHRY and CDR2 SYGVKD come from the germline V gene. The CDR3 DNA reads TGTGCCATCCAGGGGAGCGGGGAAGGTAACTCCTACGAGCAGTACTTC. Translated, it gives CAIQGSGEGNSYEQYF.

V gene TRBV30 combines with J gene TRBJ1-4; 7 positions match TRBD1. The CDR3 is made up of 14 amino acids. V lost 0 bases, J lost 6 bases, and 4 bases stayed unmatched. CDR1 is GTSNPN, CDR2 SVGIG, per germline (reference sequence). CDR3: CAWSVRGLYEKLFF. Here the CDR3 DNA reads TGTGCCTGGAGTGTTAGGGGGCTTTATGAAAAACTGTTTTTT.

The chain carries TRBV5-1 and TRBJ2-3, with 8 bases that match TRBD2. The germline gives CDR1 SGHRS, CDR2 YFSETQ. The CDR3 covers 15 residues. Trimming took 4 bases from V and 4 from J; bases not matched to a gene: 8. For the CDR3, the DNA is TGCGCCAGCAGCCTATCTTCGGGAGGGGCAGATACGCAGTATTTT. Amino acid sequence: CASSLSSGGADTQYF.

CDR3 DNA: TGTGCCAGTAGTATAGATAGTGCGGGAGGAGAGACCCAGTACTTC. Residues: CASSIDSAGGETQYF. The rearrangement joins TRBV19 to TRBJ2-5, with 8 bases matching TRBD2. The CDR3 sequence is 15 residues long. With V trimmed by 0 bases and J by 4 bases, 4 bases remained unmatched. Germline assignment: CDR1 LNHDA and CDR2 SQIVND (reference sequence).

This chain links TRBV10-3 with TRBJ1-2; no clear D. V lost 6 bases to trimming and J lost 7 bases, with 15 bases between them. This CDR3 has 13 amino acids. The germline V gene has CDR1 ENHRY and CDR2 SYGVKD. CDR3 in DNA: TGTGCCATCAGCTCTGCCGGAGGCGGTGGCTACACCTTC. Amino acids: CAISSAGGGGYTF.

The gene calls are TRBV29-1 and TRBJ2-1; 7 nucleotides line up with TRBD1. Per the germline V gene, CDR1 is SQVTM and CDR2 is ANQGSEA. The CDR3 contains 14 residues. V lost 7 bases and J lost 3; bases outside the gene matches: 9. For the CDR3, the DNA is TGCAGCGGAACCCCGGGACAGAACTACAATGAGCAGTTCTTC. It encodes CSGTPGQNYNEQFF.

The genes are TRBV11-3 and TRBJ2-2; D gene uncertain. The CDR3 has 13 residues. Per the germline V gene, CDR1 is SGHNT and CDR2 is YENEEA. V lost 5 bases and J 1 base, leaving 5 bases between the germline ends. The CDR3 region has the DNA TGTGCCAGCAGCCCGGAGAACACCGGGGAGCTGTTTTTT. This codes for CASSPENTGELFF.

The chain links TRBV5-4 to TRBJ2-5; 9 bases fit TRBD2. The J segment lost 5 bases and the V segment lost 0 bases, leaving 11 bases of the junction unmatched. The CDR3 has 17 amino acids. Germline lookup yields CDR1 SGHNT and CDR2 YYREEE (reference sequence). The CDR3 DNA follows: TGTGCCAGCAGCTTGGCCGTGGTAGCGGGAGCCGGGGAGACCCAGTACTTC. Its translation is CASSLAVVAGAGETQYF.

The V call is TRBV2, the J call TRBJ2-1; D may be TRBD2 (5 bases). V was clipped by 7 bases and J by 1 base, with 11 bases between them. CDR3 length: 14 amino acids. Germline V gene lookup returns CDR1 SNHLY and CDR2 FYNNEI. CDR3 protein: CASTAGNSYNEQFF. Here the CDR3 DNA reads TGTGCCAGCACAGCCGGGAATTCCTACAATGAGCAGTTCTTC.